This is a list of T cell receptor beta chains from one sample in a study of blood T cells in healthy people across ages. TCRdb re-called the 5' RACE reads through MiXCR, storing one row per CDR3 protein. The profile shows roughly 800,000 distinct CDR3 sequences, 25% of them singletons. These same data were also listed under a study on T cells of mothers and their children.

The specimen sequenced was blood. The receptors originated from a boy between 5 and 17 years old in good health. The CDR3 runs from the conserved cysteine through the conserved F or W. Fields, in order: V gene, J gene, D gene, clone size, CDR3 protein, CDR3 DNA. A D gene is named only where the DNA matches it firmly. The size entry is marked missing in some rows and otherwise reads once, few, many or a size class.

TRBV19,TRBJ1-1,TRBD1,.,CASSIATGPEAFF,TGTGCCAGTAGTATAGCGACAGGGCCTGAAGCTTTCTTT
TRBV10-2,TRBJ2-7,TRBD2,.,CASSEALAGGYEQYF,TGCGCCAGCAGTGAGGCACTAGCGGGAGGCTACGAGCAGTACTTC
TRBV28,TRBJ2-5,TRBD1,few,CASSFHDRGETQYF,TGTGCCAGCAGTTTCCATGACAGGGGGGAGACCCAGTACTTC
TRBV14,TRBJ1-1,.,few,CASSYGHTEAFF,TGTGCCAGCAGCTATGGTCACACTGAAGCTTTCTTT
TRBV29-1,TRBJ2-3,TRBD1,.,CSVEDFTGGSTDTQYF,TGCAGCGTTGAAGATTTCACAGGGGGTTCCACAGATACGCAGTATTTT
TRBV28,TRBJ2-7,.,many,CASSWSYEQYF,TGTGCCAGCAGTTGGTCCTACGAGCAGTACTTC
TRBV12-3/TRBV12-4,TRBJ2-1,TRBD2,.,CASRQTSGSYNEQFF,TGTGCCAGCAGACAAACTAGCGGGAGCTACAATGAGCAGTTCTTC
TRBV25-1,TRBJ1-4,TRBD1,.,CASRTGAREKLFF,TGTGCCAGCAGGACAGGGGCGAGGGAAAAACTGTTTTTT
TRBV12-3/TRBV12-4,TRBJ2-6,.,few,CASSLQGFSGANVLTF,TGTGCCAGCAGTTTACAGGGATTCTCTGGGGCCAACGTCCTGACTTTC
TRBV7-9,TRBJ1-6,.,few,CASSFEATLHF,TGTGCCAGCAGCTTTGAGGCTACCCTCCACTTT
TRBV11-2,TRBJ1-6,TRBD1,once,CASSQTGYNSPLHF,TGTGCCAGCAGCCAGACAGGGTATAATTCACCCCTCCACTTT
TRBV29-1,TRBJ2-1,TRBD2,.,CSVAPAGRNISYNEQFF,TGCAGCGTTGCCCCAGCCGGGAGGAACATCTCCTACAATGAGCAGTTCTTC
TRBV7-2,TRBJ2-3,.,few,CASSLGTTQIAQYF,TGTGCCAGCAGCTTAGGGACCACTCAGATAGCGCAGTATTTT
TRBV2,TRBJ1-1,.,few,CASSEVVAFF,TGTGCCAGCAGTGAAGTAGTTGCTTTCTTT
TRBV11-2,TRBJ1-1,.,.,CASSQIEAGRFGAFF,TGTGCCAGCAGCCAGATTGAAGCAGGGCGGTTTGGCGCTTTCTTT
TRBV6-4,TRBJ2-1,.,.,CASSEGAGKVNEQFF,TGTGCCAGCAGTGAAGGAGCGGGCAAGGTGAATGAGCAGTTCTTC
TRBV19,TRBJ2-7,TRBD1,.,CASSAPGQGARYEQYF,TGTGCCAGTAGTGCCCCGGGACAGGGGGCGCGGTACGAGCAGTACTTC
TRBV7-9,TRBJ2-3,TRBD1,few,CASSFPRGPSTDTQYF,TGTGCCAGCAGCTTCCCCAGGGGGCCTAGCACAGATACGCAGTATTTT
TRBV29-1,TRBJ2-3,.,few,CSVALGSYTDTQYF,TGCAGCGTTGCTCTAGGCAGCTACACAGATACGCAGTATTTT
TRBV7-8,TRBJ2-1,TRBD1,.,CASSVEVGRGSYNEQFF,TGTGCCAGCAGCGTCGAGGTGGGCAGGGGGTCCTACAATGAGCAGTTCTTC
TRBV18,TRBJ1-4,.,few,CATKGGRNEKLFF,TGTGCCACCAAAGGAGGACGGAATGAAAAACTGTTTTTT
TRBV27,TRBJ2-1,TRBD1,.,CASSLDRDHYNEQFF,TGTGCCAGCAGTCTTGACAGGGACCACTACAATGAGCAGTTCTTC
TRBV29-1,TRBJ2-3,.,few,CSGRTTTDTQYF,TGCAGCGGGCGGACCACCACAGATACGCAGTATTTT
TRBV28,TRBJ2-3,TRBD2,few,CASSPVVSTSGETDTQYF,TGTGCCAGCAGTCCCGTCGTTTCGACTAGCGGGGAGACAGATACGCAGTATTTT
TRBV6-1,TRBJ2-3,.,few,CASTATSEGTQYF,TGTGCCAGCACGGCGACGTCGGAGGGTACGCAGTATTTT
TRBV4-1,TRBJ2-1,.,.,CASSQAGRGEQFF,TGCGCCAGCAGCCAAGCGGGGCGGGGTGAGCAGTTCTTC
TRBV29-1,TRBJ2-5,.,.,CSVGSAETQYF,TGCAGCGTGGGGAGCGCAGAGACCCAGTACTTC
TRBV2,TRBJ2-1,.,.,CASRLGRSNEQFF,TGTGCCAGCAGGTTGGGCAGGTCCAATGAGCAGTTCTTC
TRBV6-5,TRBJ2-7,TRBD1,.,CASSLWGQGVSYEQYF,TGTGCCAGCAGTTTATGGGGACAGGGGGTTTCCTACGAGCAGTACTTC
TRBV27,TRBJ1-1,TRBD1,few,CASTGTGGPDTEAFF,TGTGCCAGCACCGGGACAGGGGGCCCCGACACTGAAGCTTTCTTT
TRBV28,TRBJ2-5,.,few,CASKARGFRGGQETQYF,TGTGCCAGCAAGGCTCGCGGGTTTAGGGGGGGGCAAGAGACCCAGTACTTC
TRBV29-1,TRBJ2-5,.,.,CSVENGVETQYF,TGCAGCGTTGAAAACGGCGTGGAGACCCAGTACTTC
TRBV28,TRBJ2-7,TRBD1,.,CASSLPGQGHYEQYF,TGTGCCAGCAGTTTACCGGGACAGGGGCACTACGAGCAGTACTTC
TRBV6-6,TRBJ2-7,.,.,CASSYSSLSYEQYF,TGTGCCAGCAGTTACTCTAGCCTGTCCTACGAGCAGTACTTC
TRBV6-6,TRBJ2-3,.,.,CASSSPALPDTQYF,TGTGCCAGCAGTTCACCCGCCCTCCCAGATACGCAGTATTTT
TRBV13,TRBJ2-7,.,few,CASSLTGSRSYEQYF,TGTGCCAGCAGCTTGACAGGTTCCCGCTCCTACGAGCAGTACTTC
TRBV6-4,TRBJ2-1,.,few,CASSDNELNEQFF,TGTGCCAGCAGTGATAATGAACTTAATGAGCAGTTCTTC
TRBV10-3,TRBJ2-5,TRBD1,.,CAISVGTGGQETQYF,TGTGCCATCAGTGTTGGGACAGGGGGCCAAGAGACCCAGTACTTC
TRBV15,TRBJ2-4,TRBD1,.,CATSSGIGQGAVIQYF,TGTGCCACCAGCAGTGGCATCGGACAGGGGGCTGTCATTCAGTACTTC
TRBV20-1,TRBJ1-4,.,few,CSARDGGGRLRVNEKLFF,TGCAGTGCTAGAGATGGCGGTGGGCGACTCCGAGTTAATGAAAAACTGTTTTTT
TRBV7-9,TRBJ2-3,TRBD1,.,CASSSTGYGDTQYF,TGTGCCAGCAGCTCGACAGGGTACGGGGATACGCAGTATTTT
TRBV29-1,TRBJ2-5,.,many,CSVEESGEETQYF,TGCAGCGTTGAAGAAAGTGGAGAAGAGACCCAGTACTTC
TRBV6-2/TRBV6-3,TRBJ2-1,.,.,CASLSGSLRNYNEQFF,TGTGCCAGCCTATCGGGGTCCCTTAGGAACTACAATGAGCAGTTCTTC
TRBV20-1,TRBJ2-5,TRBD1,few,CSARSDRAETQYF,TGCAGTGCTAGGTCCGACAGGGCGGAGACCCAGTACTTC
TRBV7-6,TRBJ2-3,.,.,CASSLGVGDASTDTQYF,TGTGCCAGCAGCTTAGGTGTCGGAGATGCTAGCACAGATACGCAGTATTTT
TRBV30,TRBJ2-7,.,.,CAWLEEGFHRYEQYF,TGTGCCTGGCTAGAAGAGGGATTCCACCGGTACGAGCAGTACTTC
TRBV28,TRBJ2-7,.,few,CASSLTGVGDEQYF,TGTGCCAGCAGTTTAACCGGGGTGGGGGACGAGCAGTACTTC